Below are 2 T cell receptor beta chains sequenced from a single sample in a study of regulatory T cells in long-lasting Graves disease. iRepertoire HTBI primers and Arm-PCR of CDR3 regions built TCR beta libraries. One entry per CDR3 protein results from TCRdb running MiXCR on the multiplex PCR reads. This repertoire shows about 440,000 distinct CDR3 sequences, more than 12% found once; its top ten account for roughly a sixth. Regarding time point: newly diagnosed GD, antithyroid drugs for less than 3 months. RNA isolated from PBMCs was used to make the TCR library. This same sample was also taken into another study, of T cells in Graves' hyperthyroidism and ophthalmopathy.

The material was peripheral blood mononuclear cells (PBMCs), obtained at new diagnosis, from a patient treated with antithyroid drugs. All receptors come from a young woman with Graves disease.

The sample holds many counts of this clonotype. This chain connects TRBV28 to TRBJ2-1; 8 nucleotides align to TRBD2. Germline trimming cut 7 bases from V and 9 bases from J; bases unmatched to any gene: 11. Germline CDR1 and CDR2: MDHEN and SYDVKM. This CDR3 contains 14 residues. The CDR3, as DNA: TGTGCCAGCACTGTACAGCGGGAGAGCGGTGAGCAGTTCTTC. Translation gives CASTVQRESGEQFF.

In this sample, this clonotype turned up many times. The rearrangement joins TRBV5-5 to TRBJ1-1; no definite D call. Germline V gene lookup returns CDR1 SGHKS and CDR2 YYEKEE (reference sequence). Trimming removed 3 bases from V and 5 bases from J, with 14 bases in between. The CDR3 sequence is 14 residues long. This CDR3 reads CASSSTGMGTEAFF. CDR3 nucleotides: TGTGCCAGCAGCTCGACGGGGATGGGGACTGAAGCTTTCTTT.